This TCR beta chain was obtained from a study of patients and donors after allogeneic stem cell transplantation. This clonotype has more than one count but fewer than ten. CDR3 length: 13 amino acids. CDR1 SGDLS and CDR2 YYNGEE come from the germline V gene. Trimming took off 4 bases at V and 9 bases at J, with 11 bases between the two ends. TCRdb ran MiXCR on the RT-PCR reads and lists one entry per CDR3 protein. This sample has over 400,000 distinct CDR3 sequences, with 15% to 20% found just once. This sequence originates from a human donor who was either an allogeneic HSCT recipient or a stem cell or donor lymphocyte infusion donor (not recorded which). It is not recorded whose cells these are; they may come from a transplant donor. The sample was blood, either unsorted or a sorted T cell fraction (not recorded which). The V and J genes are TRBV9 and TRBJ1-6; D perhaps matches TRBD1 (5 bases). DNA for the CDR3: TGTGCCAGCAGCCCAGGGTTCGGTTCACCCCTCCACTTT. The encoded protein is CASSPGFGSPLHF. The whole variable domain, filled in from reference TRBV9 and TRBJ1-6, reads DSGVTQTPKHLITATGQRVTLRCSPRSGDLSVYWYQQSLDQGLQFLIQYYNGEERAKGNILERFSAQQFPDLHSELNLSSLELGDSALYFCASSPGFGSPLHFGNGTRLTVT.